These 3 T cell receptor beta chains came from one sample sequenced in a study of CD8+ T cells in alopecia areata. Regarding treatment: oral pan-JAK inhibitor, 5-10 mg twice daily. Following extraction, RNA underwent reverse transcription to cDNA, which served as the sequencing template. The table came from immunoSEQ multiplex PCR; TCRdb's copy has only in-frame clones and leaves some out. The sample yields around 270,000 clones, more than 45% seen once. The sequenced sample was CD4+ T cells sorted from blood, obtained at week 24, from a patient treated with tofacitinib. All receptors derive from a human donor with alopecia areata.

About this clone itself: Other DNA sequences in the same sample also yield this CDR3. The chain couples TRBV5-6 to TRBJ2-7, with 8 bases that match TRBD1. This CDR3 has 14 residues. V was clipped by 4 bases and J by 2 bases; unmatched bases: 5. The V gene's germline CDR1 is SGHDT and CDR2 YYEEEE. This CDR3 reads CASSLGQGAYEQYF. The CDR3 DNA sequence: TGTGCCAGCAGCCTAGGACAGGGAGCCTACGAGCAGTACTTC. Drawing the rest from reference TRBV5-6 and TRBJ2-7, the complete variable domain is DAGVTQSPTHLIKTRGQQVTLRCSPKSGHDTVSWYQQALGQGPQFIFQYYEEEERQRGNFPDRFSGHQFPNYSSELNVNALLLGDSALYLCASSLGQGAYEQYFGPGTRLTVT.

This chain joins TRBV30 and TRBJ1-2; unclear D gene. The CDR3 is 11 amino acids. The V end was cut by 3 bases, the J end by 8 bases, with 10 bases between. Germline V gives CDR1 GTSNPN, CDR2 SVGIG (reference sequence). CDR3 sequence reads: CAWRLSSGYTF. CDR3 bases: TGTGCCTGGAGACTCTCCTCCGGCTACACCTTC.

The chain carries TRBV7-8 and TRBJ2-5, with D perhaps assigned TRBD1 or TRBD2 (6 bases each). Trimming shortened V by 2 bases and J by 2 bases, and 12 bases separated the two germline ends. The CDR3 covers 15 residues. From germline, CDR1 is SGHVS and CDR2 FQNEAQ. CDR3 amino acids: CASSLLGGRQETQYF. CDR3 in DNA: TGTGCCAGCAGCTTATTGGGGGGCCGGCAAGAGACCCAGTACTTC.